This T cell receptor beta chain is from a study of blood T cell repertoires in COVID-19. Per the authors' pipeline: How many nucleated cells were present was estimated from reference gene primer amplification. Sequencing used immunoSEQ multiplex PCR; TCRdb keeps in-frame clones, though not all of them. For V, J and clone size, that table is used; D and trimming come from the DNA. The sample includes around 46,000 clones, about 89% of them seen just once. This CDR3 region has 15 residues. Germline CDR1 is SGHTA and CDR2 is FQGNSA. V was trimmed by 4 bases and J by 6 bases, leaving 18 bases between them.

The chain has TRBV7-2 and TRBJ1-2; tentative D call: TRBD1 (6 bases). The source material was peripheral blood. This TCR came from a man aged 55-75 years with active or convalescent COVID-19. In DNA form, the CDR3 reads TGTGCCAGCAGCTCCTTTTCTACAGGGTCCCATGGCTACACCTTC. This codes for CASSSFSTGSHGYTF. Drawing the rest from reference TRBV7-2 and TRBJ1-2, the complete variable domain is GAGVSQSPSNKVTEKGKDVELRCDPISGHTALYWYRQSLGQGLEFLIYFQGNSAPDKSGLPSDRFSAERTGGSVSTLTIQRTQQEDSAVYLCASSSFSTGSHGYTFGSGTRLTVV.